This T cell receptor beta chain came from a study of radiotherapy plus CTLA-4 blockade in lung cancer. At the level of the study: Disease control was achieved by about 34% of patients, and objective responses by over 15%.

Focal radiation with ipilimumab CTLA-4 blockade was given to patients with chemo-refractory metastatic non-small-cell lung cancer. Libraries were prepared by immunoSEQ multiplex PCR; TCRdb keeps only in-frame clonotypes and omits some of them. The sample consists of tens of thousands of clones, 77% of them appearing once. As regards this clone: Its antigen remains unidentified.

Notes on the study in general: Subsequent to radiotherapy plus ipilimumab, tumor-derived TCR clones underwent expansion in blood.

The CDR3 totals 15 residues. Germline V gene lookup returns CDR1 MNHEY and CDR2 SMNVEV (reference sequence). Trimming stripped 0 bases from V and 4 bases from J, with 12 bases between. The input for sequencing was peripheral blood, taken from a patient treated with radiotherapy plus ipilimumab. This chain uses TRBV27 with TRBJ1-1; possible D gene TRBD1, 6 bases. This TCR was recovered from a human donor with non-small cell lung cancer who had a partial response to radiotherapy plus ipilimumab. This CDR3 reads CASSLSARGGTEAFF. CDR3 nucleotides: TGTGCCAGCAGTTTATCGGCCAGGGGTGGCACTGAAGCTTTCTTT.